This TCR beta chain was identified during a study of OX40 agonist ivuxolimab in advanced cancers. Background on the study: As their treatment, patients were administered ivuxolimab, an agonistic anti-OX40 (CD134) antibody. Recorded diagnoses for dose-escalation patients were hepatocellular carcinoma, melanoma, renal cell or head and neck cancer.

In germline, CDR1 is SGHAT, CDR2 FQDESV (reference sequence). Trimming pared 5 bases from V and 4 bases from J, leaving 17 bases between. The CDR3 is made up of 16 amino acids. Findings and caveats of the study: The mean number of expanded clones was higher in CD8+ T cells than in CD4+. At 0.1 to 3.0 mg/kg and by week 6, CD4+ and CD8+ T cells in the blood had expanded clonally.

There are a few counts of this clone. Its target is not known. Profiling relied on immunoSEQ multiplex PCR, and the TCRdb table lists in-frame clones only, not all of them. This sample has tens of thousands of clones, with 75% to 90% found just once. The chain employs TRBV11-1 and TRBJ2-2; D is uncertain. This clonotype was sampled from an adult with an advanced solid tumor such as melanoma, head and neck, liver or kidney cancer. The source material was CD4+ or CD8+ T cells sorted from blood, sampled in a trial of the OX40 agonist ivuxolimab. The CDR3 DNA reads TGTGCCAGCAGCCCCCGTTTCAGCGTGACCACCGGGGAGCTGTTTTTT. Residues: CASSPRFSVTTGELFF.